The next 29 T cell receptor beta chains were all read from a single sample in a study of T-cell reconstitution after alpha-beta-depleted transplantation in children. TCRbeta library preparation incorporated unique molecular identifiers. MiXCR, run by TCRdb on the PCR reads, gives a single entry per CDR3 protein. The data show about 230,000 distinct CDR3 sequences, with 9.5% to 15% seen just once and 2.6% held by the top ten. The material sequenced was PBMCs from the stem cell graft donor, taken from the stem cell graft. The source is a human donor who donated a stem cell graft to a child with acute lymphoblastic leukemia.

This clonotype has just one count. A read error may produce the germline difference seen at one junction end. CDR3 in DNA: TGTGTCAGCAGCCTCAGAGAGACCCAGTACTTC. It is translated as CVSSLRETQYF. The J gene is TRBJ2-5, the V gene TRBV7-9; no clear D. The germline gives CDR1 SEHNR, CDR2 FQNEAQ (reference sequence). The CDR3 covers 11 residues.

This clonotype was seen a handful of times. V gene TRBV12-3 or TRBV12-4 combines with J gene TRBJ2-1; TRBD2 agrees at 9 bases. The CDR3 runs 17 residues. The V gene end was trimmed by 3 bases and the J gene end by 7 bases; junction bases not matched to a gene: 13. CDR3 in amino acids: CASSFSAGGILGNEQFF. CDR3 DNA sequence: TGTGCCAGCAGTTTTTCGGCGGGAGGGATACTTGGTAATGAGCAGTTCTTC.

The table lists this clonotype with many counts. V is TRBV7-2 and J is TRBJ2-3; 11 bases are shared with TRBD2. The CDR3 length is 15 residues. The V and J ends lost 1 base and 7 bases, in that order; junction bases with no gene match: 4. Looked up from germline, CDR1 is SGHTA and CDR2 is FQGNSA. CDR3 nucleotide sequence: TGTGCCAGCAGCTTAGAGGCTAGCGGGGGGCATACGCAGTATTTT. Its protein is CASSLEASGGHTQYF.

V usage is TRBV4-3 and J usage is TRBJ2-2; unclear D gene. Germline CDR1 LGHNA, CDR2 YSLEER. This CDR3 contains 12 residues. Trimming removed 0 bases from V and 6 bases from J, with 2 bases in between. In DNA, the CDR3 is TGCGCCAGCAGCCAAGAGGCCGGGGAGCTGTTTTTT. Protein sequence: CASSQEAGELFF.

This clonotype was detected ten times or more. CDR3 coding DNA: TGTGCCAGCTCACCATCAACTGAGCAGTTCTTC. This translates into CASSPSTEQFF. The rearrangement joins TRBV18 to TRBJ2-1; D ambiguous. There are 11 residues in the CDR3. Germline values: CDR1 KGHSH, CDR2 LQKENI. Between the trimmed V and J ends, which lost 2 bases and 9 bases, there was a span of 5 bases.

This clonotype was counted between two and nine times. The chain combines TRBV20-1 with TRBJ2-1, with 8 bases fitting TRBD1. V was pared by 6 bases and J by 4 bases, with 2 bases of the junction left unmatched. This CDR3 comprises 12 residues. CDR1 is DFQATT and CDR2 is SNEGSKA in the germline V gene (reference sequence). Here the CDR3 DNA reads TGCAGTGCCACAGGGGGGTACAATGAGCAGTTCTTC. Translating it yields CSATGGYNEQFF.

This clonotype was seen ten or more times. This rearrangement joins TRBV28 to TRBJ1-1, with 8 bases that match TRBD1. CDR3 length: 13 residues. V lost 3 bases and J lost 9; bases outside the gene matches: 6. Germline CDR1 and CDR2: MDHEN and SYDVKM. The CDR3 sequence: CASSLGAGGQAFF. DNA of the CDR3: TGTGCCAGCAGTTTGGGGGCAGGGGGCCAAGCTTTCTTT.

This clonotype was detected many times. The genes are TRBV29-1 and TRBJ2-1; TRBD2 agrees at 9 bases. The germline CDR1 and CDR2 sequences are SQVTM and ANQGSEA. The CDR3 is 13 residues long. J was trimmed by 5 bases and V by 5 bases; bases with no gene match: 4. The CDR3 coding sequence is TGCAGCGTTTTAGCGGGAGACAACAATGAGCAGTTCTTC. It yields the protein CSVLAGDNNEQFF.

This clonotype was detected ten times or more. This chain uses TRBV20-1 with TRBJ2-1; 8 bases fit TRBD1. This CDR3 has 14 residues. V dropped 4 bases and J dropped 10; count of bases not matched to a gene: 12. CDR1 DFQATT and CDR2 SNEGSKA come from the germline V gene (reference sequence). CDR3 in amino acids: CSAINIQGVEEQFF. The CDR3 nucleotides read TGCAGTGCTATCAACATACAGGGGGTCGAAGAGCAGTTCTTC.

This clonotype was recorded at least ten times. V usage is TRBV6-1 and J usage is TRBJ2-1; TRBD2 is a possible D gene (6 bases). V gave up 7 bases and J gave up 8 bases, with 21 bases separating them. The CDR3 is 15 residues long. Per germline, CDR1 MNHNS and CDR2 SASEGT. In DNA, the CDR3 is TGTGCCAGCATTGGGTCGCCTAGCGTCTCGTATGAGCAGTTCTTC. Translating it yields CASIGSPSVSYEQFF.

This clonotype was picked up many times. The V gene is TRBV6-1, the J gene TRBJ2-3, with 7 bases that match TRBD1. The length of the CDR3 is 15 residues. Germline V gene sequence: CDR1 MNHNS, CDR2 SASEGT. The V and J ends lost 6 bases and 1 base, in that order; junction bases with no gene match: 7. In DNA form, the CDR3 reads TGTGCCAGCAGCCGACAGGGCTTGGGCACAGATACGCAGTATTTT. Translating gives CASSRQGLGTDTQYF.

Ten or more counts support this clonotype. V usage is TRBV27 and J usage is TRBJ2-3; 7 bases are a match to TRBD1. The CDR3 length is 17 residues. CDR1 and CDR2 from the germline V gene are MNHEY and SMNVEV (reference sequence). Unmatched junction bases numbered 12, after V lost 6 bases and J lost 0 bases. The CDR3 is CASRSTLRDRSTDTQYF. CDR3 coding DNA: TGTGCCAGCAGGAGTACCCTCCGGGACAGAAGCACAGATACGCAGTATTTT.

This clonotype has ten or more counts. The J gene is TRBJ2-1, the V gene TRBV9, with 13 bases matching TRBD2. Per the germline V gene, CDR1 is SGDLS and CDR2 is YYNGEE. The CDR3 spans 17 residues. J lost 2 bases, V lost 2 bases, and 4 bases had no gene match. Here the CDR3 reads CASSVTSGRATYNEQFF. CDR3 DNA: TGTGCCAGCAGCGTTACTAGCGGGAGGGCCACCTACAATGAGCAGTTCTTC.

This clonotype has ten or more counts. The chain uses TRBV4-3 and TRBJ2-3; tentatively, D is TRBD1 or TRBD2 (5 bases each). This CDR3 contains 16 residues. The germline CDR1 and CDR2 sequences are LGHNA and YSLEER. The V gene lost 4 bases and the J gene lost 0 bases, with 14 bases spanning the gap. Here the CDR3 reads CASSPSGRPSTDTQYF. The CDR3, as DNA: TGCGCCAGCAGCCCTTCGGGACGGCCAAGCACAGATACGCAGTATTTT.

Comments on this clonotype: The junction differs from germline at one of its ends, possibly a read error. This chain uses TRBV18 with TRBJ1-6; D call uncertain. The CDR3 is 12 residues long. From germline, CDR1 is KGHSH and CDR2 LQKENI. CDR3 sequence (DNA): TGTGCCAGCTCACCCTATGATTCACCCCTCCACTTT. It is translated as CASSPYDSPLHF.

This clonotype has a count of ten or more. The CDR3 region is CASSYAGPQRSGNTIYF. The DNA of the CDR3 is TGTGCCAGCAGTTACGCCGGACCGCAAAGGAGTGGAAACACCATATATTTT. V usage is TRBV6-5 and J usage is TRBJ1-3, with D unresolved. Trimming cost V 2 bases and J 3 bases, with 17 bases left between them. The CDR3 is made up of 17 amino acids. Germline assignment: CDR1 MNHEY and CDR2 SVGAGI.

There are many counts of this clonotype. The V call is TRBV30, the J call TRBJ2-1; D gene ambiguous. V was clipped by 2 bases and J by 6 bases, with 5 bases between them. The CDR3 covers 11 residues. CDR1 is GTSNPN, CDR2 SVGIG, per germline (reference sequence). CDR3 DNA: TGTGCCTGGAGTACCCCCAATGAGCAGTTCTTC. Its translation is CAWSTPNEQFF.

The DNA for the CDR3 is TGCAGTGTTCCCGCGATAGCGGGAGCCTACAATGAGCAGTTCTTC. Translated, it gives CSVPAIAGAYNEQFF. This chain uses TRBV20-1 with TRBJ2-1, with TRBD2 matching 9 bases. Germline loops: CDR1 DFQATT, CDR2 SNEGSKA (reference sequence). The CDR3 sequence is 15 residues long. V gave up 7 bases and J gave up 2 bases; unmatched junction bases: 9.

In this sample, this clonotype turned up many times. The chain combines TRBV6-5 with TRBJ2-2; D remains unclear. This CDR3 is built from 15 residues. Looked up from germline, CDR1 is MNHEY and CDR2 is SVGAGI. V lost 0 bases and J lost 1, with 6 bases in between. CDR3 DNA sequence: TGTGCCAGCAGTTACTCGAATCAGAACACCGGGGAGCTGTTTTTT. This codes for CASSYSNQNTGELFF.

The sample holds many counts of this clonotype. V gene TRBV27 combines with J gene TRBJ1-1; a weak D match, TRBD1 (5 bases). The CDR3 is 13 amino acids. CDR1 and CDR2 (germline): MNHEY, SMNVEV (reference sequence). The germline V and J ends were trimmed by 3 bases and 4 bases, with 9 bases remaining between them. This CDR3 is CASSLGGSTEAFF. As DNA, the CDR3 is TGTGCCAGCAGTTTGGGGGGGAGCACTGAAGCTTTCTTT.

There are many counts of this clonotype. The rearrangement joins TRBV6-2 or TRBV6-3 to TRBJ1-2, with TRBD1 as a possible D gene (5 bases). Trimming cost V 2 bases and J 6 bases, with 19 bases left between them. Germline V CDR1 and CDR2: MNHEY, SVGEGT. This CDR3 has 16 residues. The DNA for the CDR3 is TGTGCCAGCAGTTACGCCCCCGGTGGCAGGGTCCATGGCTACACCTTC. It specifies CASSYAPGGRVHGYTF.

This clonotype was counted only a few times. The chain couples TRBV7-2 to TRBJ2-4, with 9 positions matching TRBD1. V shed 5 bases, J shed 4 bases, and the junction held 6 bases outside the gene matches. Germline CDR1 is SGHTA and CDR2 is FQGNSA. CDR3 length: 15 residues. In DNA, the CDR3 is TGTGCCAGCAGCCTTCCCGGGACAGGGAAAAACATTCAGTACTTC. Its translation: CASSLPGTGKNIQYF.

This clonotype was recorded at least ten times. This rearrangement joins TRBV6-5 to TRBJ1-1, with D tentatively TRBD1 (5 bases). Germline V lookup: CDR1 MNHEY, CDR2 SVGAGI. The CDR3 consists of 12 residues. Trimming stripped 5 bases from V and 10 bases from J, with 14 bases between. DNA of the CDR3: TGTGCCAGCAGTCCGGCCCAGGGTGTAGCTTTCTTT. As protein: CASSPAQGVAFF.

This clonotype was counted ten times or more. The chain combines TRBV5-1 with TRBJ2-7, with D perhaps matching TRBD2 (6 bases). Germline-derived CDR1 and CDR2 are SGHRS and YFSETQ. With 0 bases removed from V and 3 bases from J, the gap between germline ends came to 16 bases. The CDR3 is 16 residues long. The DNA of the CDR3 is TGCGCCAGCAGCTTGGGTGTCCAATTGGGGGGCTACGAGCAGTACTTC. As protein: CASSLGVQLGGYEQYF.

This clonotype showed up many times. The genes are TRBV20-1 and TRBJ2-5; TRBD2 aligns across 8 bases. The germline gives CDR1 DFQATT, CDR2 SNEGSKA (reference sequence). J lost 5 bases, V lost 3 bases, and 8 bases had no gene match. This CDR3 is built from 14 residues. CDR3 region: CSASSGSESETQYF. DNA for the CDR3: TGCAGTGCTAGCAGCGGGAGCGAAAGTGAGACCCAGTACTTC.

This clonotype was recorded many times. V usage is TRBV11-2 and J usage is TRBJ2-7; D may be TRBD1 or TRBD2 (5 bases each). Trimming stripped 4 bases from V and 0 bases from J, with 25 bases between. The CDR3 covers 19 residues. Germline CDR1 reads SGHAT; CDR2 reads FQNNGV. CDR3 coding DNA: TGTGCCAGCAGCTCACCTCTCCAAAGGAAGGGACGGAGCTCCTACGAGCAGTACTTC. This sequence encodes CASSSPLQRKGRSSYEQYF.

This clonotype was seen many times. The chain has TRBV6-5 and TRBJ2-1; D might be TRBD2 (5 bases). CDR1 MNHEY and CDR2 SVGAGI come from the germline V gene. The CDR3 runs 13 residues. V was cut by 8 bases and J by 9 bases, with 17 bases left in between. The CDR3 protein is CASQLREAGEQFF. DNA for the CDR3: TGTGCCAGCCAACTCCGAGAGGCGGGTGAGCAGTTCTTC.

The V gene is TRBV20-1, the J gene TRBJ2-1; 12 nucleotides agree with TRBD2. After removal of 3 bases from V and 0 bases from J, the junction contained 12 bases not matched to a gene. The CDR3 has 19 residues. In germline, CDR1 is DFQATT, CDR2 SNEGSKA (reference sequence). The CDR3 nucleotides read TGCAGTGCTAGTACCTGGCTAGCGGGGGGGGACGGCTCCTACAATGAGCAGTTCTTC. Its translation is CSASTWLAGGDGSYNEQFF.

This clonotype was detected only a few times. The chain carries TRBV30 and TRBJ2-3; TRBD2 matches 11 bases. The CDR3 loop spans 16 amino acids. Per the germline V gene, CDR1 is GTSNPN and CDR2 is SVGIG (reference sequence). The trim removed 4 bases at V and 2 bases at J, leaving 8 bases unmatched. As DNA, the CDR3 is TGTGCCTGGAACTGGGGACTAGCGGAGAACACAGATACGCAGTATTTT. It encodes CAWNWGLAENTDTQYF.